Detailed here is one T cell receptor (beta chain). What it binds is unknown. The DNA ends 3 residues before the CDR3 does, and the rest of the CDR3 is filled in from the germline J gene. This CDR3 has 12 residues. CDR1 SQVTM and CDR2 ANQGSEA come from the germline V gene. The data belong to a study of T cells in women clearing cervical HPV infection. Clones were read by immunoSEQ multiplex PCR, and TCRdb kept only the in-frame ones, dropping some. Its table records some 39,000 clones. Findings and limits, study-wide: Associations may precede or follow infection; HPV-specific or memory T cells were not isolated. Richness differences could reflect unmeasured T-cell content per sample.

This sequence was found in a woman aged 18 to 75 with a cervical HPV16 infection that either progressed to CIN3+ or cleared (not recorded which). The chain carries TRBV29-1 and TRBJ2-3; 10 bases line up with TRBD1. The sample comprised blood buffy coat. CDR3 loop: CSVYGQGETQYF. The sequenced part of the CDR3 DNA is TGCAGCGTTTACGGACAGGGGGAGACG.